This T cell receptor (beta chain) was found in a study of early T cells in non-severe SARS-CoV-2 infection. The CDR3 loop spans 14 amino acids. Per germline, CDR1 DFQATT and CDR2 SNEGSKA (reference sequence). V gave up 0 bases and J gave up 5 bases, with 13 bases separating them. This clonotype was observed at least ten times. Unique molecular identifiers were attached to individual cDNA molecules. TCRdb used MiXCR to reprocess the 5' RACE reads, holding one entry per CDR3 protein. Here the sample spans about 26,000 distinct CDR3 sequences, 3.5% to 5% being singletons. The specimen was whole blood. The sequence came from an adult who was a healthcare worker with PCR-confirmed SARS-CoV-2 infection or an uninfected control (not recorded which). V usage is TRBV20-1 and J usage is TRBJ2-5; D is perhaps TRBD2 (6 bases). In nucleotides, the CDR3 is TGCAGTGCTAGAGAAGGAGGGCCCGGGGAGACCCAGTACTTC. Translating it yields CSAREGGPGETQYF.